Each of the 9 T cell receptor beta chains below was sequenced from the same sample in a study of T cell responses to AZD1222 COVID-19 vaccine. The repertoire was sequenced with immunoSEQ multiplex PCR; TCRdb's copy has only in-frame clones and lacks some. The repertoire holds around 84,000 clones, with 80% to 90% as singletons. Sequenced material: peripheral blood, taken 28 days after the second AZD1222 dose. The source is an adult who received the AZD1222 COVID-19 vaccine.

The chain carries TRBV5-1 and TRBJ2-7, with TRBD1 identical over 8 bases. The V gene end was trimmed by 0 bases and the J gene end by 4 bases; junction bases not matched to a gene: 6. The germline V gene has CDR1 SGHRS and CDR2 YFSETQ. This CDR3 is 15 amino acids long. In nucleotides, the CDR3 is TGCGCCAGCAGCTTGGGGGCAGGGGGCCAATACGAGCAGTACTTC. Protein product: CASSLGAGGQYEQYF.

The V gene is TRBV5-1, the J gene TRBJ2-1; D ambiguous. Trimming cost V 4 bases and J 8 bases, with 7 bases left between them. Germline CDR1 reads SGHRS; CDR2 reads YFSETQ. The CDR3 runs to 11 residues. This CDR3 is CASSAEYEQFF. The CDR3 DNA sequence: TGCGCCAGCAGCGCAGAATATGAGCAGTTCTTC.

This chain uses TRBV5-1 with TRBJ1-2; D might be TRBD1 (6 bases). Per the germline V gene, CDR1 is SGHRS and CDR2 is YFSETQ. V was pared by 5 bases and J by 7 bases, with 18 bases between. The CDR3 runs to 14 residues. CDR3 nucleotides: TGCGCCAGCAGGTCAGGGGACATCAAGGGTGGCTACACCTTC. This gives the protein CASRSGDIKGGYTF.

The J gene is TRBJ2-3, the V gene TRBV6-4; the D gene is possibly TRBD1 (6 bases). Trimming took 2 bases from V and 1 from J, leaving 10 bases between them. The CDR3 has 15 residues. The V gene's germline CDR1 is MRHNA and CDR2 SNTAGT. DNA of the CDR3: TGTGCCAGCAGTGACCGGGCAGGGGGCACAGATACGCAGTATTTT. This codes for CASSDRAGGTDTQYF.

V and J are TRBV28 and TRBJ1-5; D is unresolved. The germline CDR1 and CDR2 sequences are MDHEN and SYDVKM. The CDR3 is 11 amino acids. Trimming removed 5 bases from V and 11 bases from J, with 10 bases in between. This chain's CDR3 is CASSPRSSQHF. CDR3 DNA sequence: TGTGCCAGCAGTCCGCGAAGCTCCCAGCATTTT.

The V gene is TRBV6-5, the J gene TRBJ1-5; D unclear. The germline V gene has CDR1 MNHEY and CDR2 SVGAGI. V lost 6 bases and J lost 4, with 7 bases in between. The CDR3 covers 12 residues. CDR3 sequence reads: CASRGENQPQHF. CDR3 sequence (DNA): TGTGCCAGCAGGGGCGAGAATCAGCCCCAGCATTTT.

The chain is built from TRBV11-2 and TRBJ1-6; D is unclear. CDR1 is SGHAT and CDR2 is FQNNGV in the germline V gene. This CDR3 has 13 amino acids. V was pared by 3 bases and J by 7 bases, with 7 bases between. The CDR3 DNA sequence: TGTGCCAGCAGCTTCCCGGGAAATTCACCCCTCCACTTT. It is translated as CASSFPGNSPLHF. Using reference TRBV11-2 and TRBJ1-6 for the parts outside the CDR3, the full variable domain is EAGVAQSPRYKIIEKRQSVAFWCNPISGHATLYWYQQILGQGPKLLIQFQNNGVVDDSQLPKDRFSAERLKGVDSTLKIQPAKLEDSAVYLCASSFPGNSPLHFGNGTRLTVT.

The V call is TRBV10-1, the J call TRBJ1-2; D gene uncertain. This CDR3 is built from 14 residues. V lost 5 bases to trimming and J lost 6 bases, with 16 bases between them. CDR1 is WNHNN and CDR2 is SYGVQD in the germline V gene (reference sequence). CDR3 coding DNA: TGCGCCAGCAGTCCCTCATACGAAACCGATGGCTACACCTTC. This codes for CASSPSYETDGYTF.

J is TRBJ1-1 and V is TRBV6-5; D call uncertain. Germline V gene sequence: CDR1 MNHEY, CDR2 SVGAGI. Trimming stripped 4 bases from V and 6 bases from J, with 21 bases between. The CDR3 is 16 amino acids. The CDR3 DNA is TGTGCCAGCAGTTCACCGCGCCAAGGGTTTATCGCTGAAGCTTTCTTT. Its translation: CASSSPRQGFIAEAFF.